This entry features one T cell receptor beta chain sequence. Its antigen is undetermined. Germline values: CDR1 GTSNPN, CDR2 SVGIG (reference sequence). The CDR3 extends over 15 amino acids. The J segment lost 0 bases and the V segment lost 2 bases, leaving 6 bases of the junction unmatched. The assay was immunoSEQ multiplex PCR, and TCRdb's table has in-frame clones only and misses some. The sample lists over 45,000 clones; roughly 88% were seen once. The data originate from a study of OX40 agonist ivuxolimab in advanced cancers. Study results and limitations: Low levels of normalized T-cell clonal expansion also appeared in some nonresponders.

The sequencing here drew on CD4+ or CD8+ T cells sorted from blood, taken in a trial of the OX40 agonist ivuxolimab. V and J are TRBV30 and TRBJ2-7; 8 bases align to TRBD2. The receptor was isolated from an adult with an advanced solid tumor such as melanoma, head and neck, liver or kidney cancer. CDR3: CAWSPWGLGSYEQYF. CDR3 coding DNA: TGTGCCTGGAGTCCATGGGGACTAGGCTCCTACGAGCAGTACTTC.